Following are 19 T cell receptor beta chains from one sample sequenced in a study of T-cell memory formation after mild COVID-19. TCRdb ran MiXCR on the 5' RACE reads and lists one entry per CDR3 protein. The sample holds 180,000 or so distinct CDR3 sequences, around a tenth seen once. Sequencing input: PBMCs or a T cell subset sorted from them (not recorded which). These receptors were obtained from a young man who had mild COVID-19 (a few samples of this study predate the infection). Cell type and time point are not known.

This clonotype appeared a few times. V gene TRBV4-1 combines with J gene TRBJ2-3; D is uncertain. The germline gives CDR1 MGHRA, CDR2 YSYEKL. Trimming took off 3 bases at V and 2 bases at J, with 18 bases between the two ends. The CDR3 covers 17 residues. CDR3 region: CASSHLGASLFTDTQYF. As DNA, the CDR3 is TGCGCCAGCAGCCATCTGGGCGCCTCATTGTTCACAGATACGCAGTATTTT.

This clonotype was found many times. This chain uses TRBV3-1 with TRBJ2-1; D is unclear. The ends were cut back, 3 bases at V and 5 bases at J, with 8 bases in the middle. Germline-derived CDR1 and CDR2 are LGHDT and YNNKEL (reference sequence). The CDR3 sequence is 13 residues long. In DNA form, the CDR3 reads TGTGCCAGCAGCCATTCCCACAACAATGAGCAGTTCTTC. It specifies CASSHSHNNEQFF.

This chain uses TRBV19 with TRBJ1-1, with TRBD1 matching over 8 bases. Germline CDR1 is LNHDA and CDR2 is SQIVND (reference sequence). This CDR3 contains 16 residues. With V trimmed by 4 bases and J by 0 bases, 7 bases remained unmatched. CDR3 coding DNA: TGTGCCAGTAGTACCCCAGGGGGCCCGATGAACACTGAAGCTTTCTTT. Translating it yields CASSTPGGPMNTEAFF. Full variable domain (outside the CDR3, taken from reference TRBV19 and TRBJ1-1): DGGITQSPKYLFRKEGQNVTLSCEQNLNHDAMYWYRQDPGQGLRLIYYSQIVNDFQKGDIAEGYSVSREKKESFPLTVTSAQKNPTAFYLCASSTPGGPMNTEAFFGQGTRLTVV.

This clonotype was picked up many times. V is TRBV11-2 and J is TRBJ2-1, with 11 bases aligning to TRBD2. This CDR3 comprises 17 residues. Trimming took 8 bases from V and 0 from J; bases not matched to a gene: 9. Germline V gives CDR1 SGHAT, CDR2 FQNNGV. The DNA of the CDR3 is TGTGCCAGCGGAACTAGCGGGGGCTCGAGCTCCTACAATGAGCAGTTCTTC. Its protein product is CASGTSGGSSSYNEQFF.

The chain carries TRBV24-1 and TRBJ2-2; 13 nucleotides line up with TRBD2. V shed 3 bases and J 7 bases; nucleotides not matched to a gene: 7. The CDR3 is 17 residues long. Germline CDR1 is KGHDR and CDR2 is SFDVKD. CDR3 amino acids: CATSDPGLAGAGGELFF. CDR3 coding DNA: TGTGCCACCAGTGATCCCGGACTAGCGGGGGCCGGCGGGGAGCTGTTTTTT.

This clonotype was counted a few times. The J gene is TRBJ1-5, the V gene TRBV28; TRBD1 aligns across 9 bases. Germline V gene sequence: CDR1 MDHEN, CDR2 SYDVKM. Trimming cost V 2 bases and J 2 bases; bases outside gene matches: 4. The CDR3 has 16 amino acids. CDR3 coding DNA: TGTGCCAGCAGTTTAGGGGGACAGGGCGGCAATCAGCCCCAGCATTTT. It specifies CASSLGGQGGNQPQHF. The complete variable domain, with remaining parts taken from reference TRBV28 and TRBJ1-5, reads DVKVTQSSRYLVKRTGEKVFLECVQDMDHENMFWYRQDPGLGLRLIYFSYDVKMKEKGDIPEGYSVSREKKERFSLILESASTNQTSMYLCASSLGGQGGNQPQHFGDGTRLSIL.

There are a few counts of this clonotype. The CDR3 spells CARISPGTEGRRSSYEQYV. The CDR3 DNA follows: TGCGCCAGGATCTCCCCCGGGACAGAAGGTCGTAGGAGCTCCTACGAGCAGTACGTC. The V and J genes are TRBV10-1 and TRBJ2-7, with TRBD1 identical over 7 bases. With 9 bases clipped from V and 0 bases from J, the junction kept 23 bases outside the gene matches. Germline V lookup: CDR1 WNHNN, CDR2 SYGVQD (reference sequence). This CDR3 contains 19 residues.

The chain has TRBV5-6 and TRBJ2-7, with 8 nucleotides matching TRBD2. The CDR3 covers 13 residues. Germline V gene lookup returns CDR1 SGHDT and CDR2 YYEEEE. The CDR3 here is CASSLKGLAKLGV. CDR3 DNA sequence: TGTGCCAGCAGCTTGAAAGGACTAGCAAAACTCGGAGTC.

The table lists this clonotype with a few counts. The chain is built from TRBV24-1 and TRBJ2-5, with unresolved D. This CDR3 spans 13 amino acids. The germline CDR1 and CDR2 sequences are KGHDR and SFDVKD. V lost 4 bases to trimming and J lost 0 bases, with 5 bases between them. The CDR3 protein is CATSERNQETQYF. CDR3 bases: TGTGCCACCAGTGAACGGAACCAAGAGACCCAGTACTTC.

V is TRBV10-3 and J is TRBJ2-5, with D tentatively TRBD1 or TRBD2 (5 bases each). CDR3 length: 11 residues. V was shortened by 11 bases and J by 3 bases, with 10 bases between the two germline ends. The germline gives CDR1 ENHRY, CDR2 SYGVKD. The CDR3 nucleotides read TGTGCCGTCCGGGGCGAAGAGACCCAGTACTTC. It specifies CAVRGEETQYF.

This clonotype was counted many times. Here the CDR3 reads CATAQGYTGELFF. CDR3 nucleotide sequence: TGTGCCACCGCGCAGGGTTACACCGGGGAGCTGTTTTTT. The genes are TRBV25-1 and TRBJ2-2; possible D gene TRBD1, 5 bases. Germline V lookup: CDR1 MGHDK, CDR2 SYGVNS. Trimming stripped 10 bases from V and 3 bases from J, with 12 bases between. CDR3 length equals 13 residues.

This clonotype was seen a few times. The genes are TRBV5-1 and TRBJ1-6; 7 nucleotides align to TRBD1. The CDR3 is 16 residues long. V lost 0 bases and J lost 2; bases outside the gene matches: 2. CDR1 is SGHRS, CDR2 YFSETQ, per germline. CDR3 DNA: TGCGCCAGCAGCTTGGGAGACAGGGCCTATAATTCACCCCTCCACTTT. This gives the protein CASSLGDRAYNSPLHF.

This clonotype turned up a few times. The chain links TRBV5-1 to TRBJ2-7; D is possibly TRBD1 (6 bases). The CDR3 contains 14 residues. V was shortened by 1 base and J by 6 bases, with 14 bases between the two germline ends. Germline CDR1 is SGHRS and CDR2 is YFSETQ. CDR3 sequence: CASSLTGITGEQYV. The CDR3, as DNA: TGCGCCAGCAGCTTGACAGGGATTACGGGCGAGCAGTACGTC.

The chain recombines TRBV4-3 with TRBJ1-2, with D unresolved. In germline, CDR1 is LGHNA, CDR2 YSLEER. This CDR3 has 17 amino acids. Trimming removed 3 bases from V and 0 bases from J, with 17 bases in between. CDR3 amino acids: CASSHVATPGSNYGYTF. For the CDR3, the DNA is TGCGCCAGCAGCCATGTTGCCACACCGGGCTCTAACTATGGCTACACCTTC.

This clonotype was counted a few times. The rearrangement links TRBV6-2 or TRBV6-3 to TRBJ2-7; D gene unclear. Per the germline V gene, CDR1 is MNHEY and CDR2 is SVGEGT. The CDR3 sequence is 13 residues long. V was trimmed by 6 bases and J by 7 bases, leaving 16 bases between them. The CDR3 spells CASRLLILTEQYF. In DNA, the CDR3 is TGTGCCAGCAGACTCCTCATACTTACTGAGCAGTACTTC.

The chain couples TRBV24-1 to TRBJ2-7, with D perhaps TRBD1 or TRBD2 (6 bases each). The germline gives CDR1 KGHDR, CDR2 SFDVKD. This CDR3 spans 16 amino acids. V dropped 7 bases and J dropped 5 bases, with 23 bases sitting between them. CDR3 DNA sequence: TGTGCCACCAGGACAAGTCGGGGGCTGCCAAAGGACGAGCAGTACGTC. This translates into CATRTSRGLPKDEQYV.

Here the CDR3 DNA reads TGTGCCAGCAGTTACTCGAGAAAGGCTGCTTATAGCAATCAGCCCCAGCATTTT. It yields the protein CASSYSRKAAYSNQPQHF. V and J are TRBV6-5 and TRBJ1-5, with unresolved D. The germline V and J ends were trimmed by 0 bases and 0 bases, with 15 bases remaining between them. The germline V gene has CDR1 MNHEY and CDR2 SVGAGI. The CDR3 covers 18 residues.

The rearrangement links TRBV7-2 to TRBJ1-4; TRBD1 aligns across 10 bases. The CDR3 sequence is 15 residues long. Looked up from germline, CDR1 is SGHTA and CDR2 is FQGNSA. Trimming removed 8 bases from V and 3 bases from J; junction bases left unmatched: 6. The CDR3 reads CASGRQGAANEKLFF. The CDR3 region has the DNA TGTGCCAGCGGTAGACAGGGGGCGGCTAATGAAAAACTGTTTTTT.

A few counts support this clonotype. This rearrangement joins TRBV29-1 to TRBJ2-6; D assignment may be TRBD1 or TRBD2 (5 bases each). Germline lookup yields CDR1 SQVTM and CDR2 ANQGSEA. The CDR3 extends over 16 amino acids. The V end was cut by 3 bases, the J end by 1 base, with 13 bases between. CDR3 DNA: TGCAGCGTTGATACAGGAGGCACATCTGGGGCCAACGTCCTGACTTTC. Translated, it gives CSVDTGGTSGANVLTF.